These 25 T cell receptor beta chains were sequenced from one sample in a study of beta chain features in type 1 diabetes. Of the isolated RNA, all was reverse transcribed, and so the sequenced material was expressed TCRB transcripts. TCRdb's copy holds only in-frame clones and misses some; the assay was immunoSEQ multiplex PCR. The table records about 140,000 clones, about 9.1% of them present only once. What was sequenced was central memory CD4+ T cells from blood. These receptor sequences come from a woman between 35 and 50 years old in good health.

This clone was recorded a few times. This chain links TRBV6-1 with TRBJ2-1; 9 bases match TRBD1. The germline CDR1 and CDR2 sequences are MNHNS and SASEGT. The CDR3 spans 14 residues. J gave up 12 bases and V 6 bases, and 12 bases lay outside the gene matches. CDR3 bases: TGTGCCAGCAGGAGGACAGGGGACCCGCTCGGGCAGTTCTTC. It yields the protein CASRRTGDPLGQFF.

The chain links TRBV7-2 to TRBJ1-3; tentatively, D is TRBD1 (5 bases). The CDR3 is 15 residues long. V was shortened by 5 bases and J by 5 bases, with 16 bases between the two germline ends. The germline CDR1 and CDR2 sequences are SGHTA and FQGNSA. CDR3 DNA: TGTGCCAGCAGCCCCCAGGGCGATAGTCGAAACACCATATATTTT. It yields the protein CASSPQGDSRNTIYF.

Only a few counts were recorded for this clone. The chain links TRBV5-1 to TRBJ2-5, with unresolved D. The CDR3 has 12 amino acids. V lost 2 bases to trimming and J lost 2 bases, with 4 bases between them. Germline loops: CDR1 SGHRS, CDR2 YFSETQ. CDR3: CASSFVQETQYF. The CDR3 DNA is TGCGCCAGCAGCTTCGTGCAAGAGACCCAGTACTTC.

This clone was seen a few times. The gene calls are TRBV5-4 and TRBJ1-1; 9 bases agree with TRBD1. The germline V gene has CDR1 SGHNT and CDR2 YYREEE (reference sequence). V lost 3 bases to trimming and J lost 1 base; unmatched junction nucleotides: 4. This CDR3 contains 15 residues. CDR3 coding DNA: TGTGCCAGCAGCTCCCCGACAGGGGGGAACACTGAAGCTTTCTTT. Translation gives CASSSPTGGNTEAFF.

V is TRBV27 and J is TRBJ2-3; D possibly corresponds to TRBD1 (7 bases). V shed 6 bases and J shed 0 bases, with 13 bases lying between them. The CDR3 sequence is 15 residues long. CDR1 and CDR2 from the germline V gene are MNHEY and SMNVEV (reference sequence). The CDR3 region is CASRAGQLSTDTQYF. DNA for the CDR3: TGTGCCAGCAGGGCGGGACAGCTTAGCACAGATACGCAGTATTTT.

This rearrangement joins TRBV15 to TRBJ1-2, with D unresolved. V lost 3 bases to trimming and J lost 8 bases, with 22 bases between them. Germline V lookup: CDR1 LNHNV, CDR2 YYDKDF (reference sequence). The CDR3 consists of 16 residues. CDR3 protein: CATSSPEVGEARGYTF. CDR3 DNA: TGTGCCACCAGCAGTCCAGAGGTCGGCGAGGCGCGGGGCTACACCTTC.

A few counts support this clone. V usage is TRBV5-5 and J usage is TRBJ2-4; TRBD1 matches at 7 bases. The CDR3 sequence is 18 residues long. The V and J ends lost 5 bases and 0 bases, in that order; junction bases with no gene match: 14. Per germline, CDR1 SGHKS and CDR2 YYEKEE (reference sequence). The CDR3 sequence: CASSHLFRDRVAKNIQYF. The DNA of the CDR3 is TGTGCCAGCAGTCATCTCTTCCGGGACAGAGTAGCCAAAAACATTCAGTACTTC. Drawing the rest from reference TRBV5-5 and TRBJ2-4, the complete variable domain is DAGVTQSPTHLIKTRGQQVTLRCSPISGHKSVSWYQQVLGQGPQFIFQYYEKEERGRGNFPDRFSARQFPNYSSELNVNALLLGDSALYLCASSHLFRDRVAKNIQYFGAGTRLSVL.

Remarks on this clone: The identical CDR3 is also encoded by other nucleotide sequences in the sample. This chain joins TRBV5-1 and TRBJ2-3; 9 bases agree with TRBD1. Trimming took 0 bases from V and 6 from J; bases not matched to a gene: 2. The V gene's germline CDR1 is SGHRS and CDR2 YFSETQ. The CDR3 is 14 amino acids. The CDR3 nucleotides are TGCGCCAGCAGCTTGGGGACAGGGGTGGATACGCAGTATTTT. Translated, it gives CASSLGTGVDTQYF.

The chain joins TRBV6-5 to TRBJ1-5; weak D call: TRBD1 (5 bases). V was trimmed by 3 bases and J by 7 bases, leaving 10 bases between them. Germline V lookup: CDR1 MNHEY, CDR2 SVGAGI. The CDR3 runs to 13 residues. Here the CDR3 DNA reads TGTGCCAGCAGTTATGATTGGGGCCAGCCCCAGCATTTT. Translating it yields CASSYDWGQPQHF.

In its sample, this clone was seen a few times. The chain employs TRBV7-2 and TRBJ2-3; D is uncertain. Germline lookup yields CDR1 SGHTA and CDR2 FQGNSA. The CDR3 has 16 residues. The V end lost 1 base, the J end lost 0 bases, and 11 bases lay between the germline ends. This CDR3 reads CASSLEVRRSTDTQYF. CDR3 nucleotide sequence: TGTGCCAGCAGCTTAGAGGTCCGGCGGAGCACAGATACGCAGTATTTT.

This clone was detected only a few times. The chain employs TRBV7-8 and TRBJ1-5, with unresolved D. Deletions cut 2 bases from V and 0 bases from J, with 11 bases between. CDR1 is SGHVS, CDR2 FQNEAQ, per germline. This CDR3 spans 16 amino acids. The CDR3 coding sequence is TGTGCCAGCAGCTTAAGCACAGTTTATAGCAATCAGCCCCAGCATTTT. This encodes CASSLSTVYSNQPQHF.

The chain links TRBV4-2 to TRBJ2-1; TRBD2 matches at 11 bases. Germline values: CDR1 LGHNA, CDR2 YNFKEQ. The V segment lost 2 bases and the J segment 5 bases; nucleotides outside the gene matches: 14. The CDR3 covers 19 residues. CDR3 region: CASSQLVPLTSGGNNEQFF. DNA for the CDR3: TGTGCCAGCAGCCAACTCGTTCCCCTAACTAGCGGGGGAAACAATGAGCAGTTCTTC.

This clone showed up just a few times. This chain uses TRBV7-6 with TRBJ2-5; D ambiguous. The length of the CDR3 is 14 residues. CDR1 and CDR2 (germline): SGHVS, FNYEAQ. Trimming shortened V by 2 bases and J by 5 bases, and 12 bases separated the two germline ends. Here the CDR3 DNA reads TGTGCCAGCAGCTTAACGGCAGGTGGGGAGACCCAGTACTTC. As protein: CASSLTAGGETQYF.

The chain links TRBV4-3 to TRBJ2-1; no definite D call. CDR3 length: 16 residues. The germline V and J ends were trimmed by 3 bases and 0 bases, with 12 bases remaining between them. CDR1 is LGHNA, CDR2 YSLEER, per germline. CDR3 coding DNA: TGCGCCAGCAGCCAGGGCAACCCGGCCTCCTACAATGAGCAGTTCTTC. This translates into CASSQGNPASYNEQFF.

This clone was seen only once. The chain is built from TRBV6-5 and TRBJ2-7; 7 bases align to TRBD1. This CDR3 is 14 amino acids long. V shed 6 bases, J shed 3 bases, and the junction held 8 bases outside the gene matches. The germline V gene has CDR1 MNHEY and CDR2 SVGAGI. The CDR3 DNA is TGTGCCAGCAGCTCGGGACAGAACGTCTACGAGCAGTACTTC. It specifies CASSSGQNVYEQYF.

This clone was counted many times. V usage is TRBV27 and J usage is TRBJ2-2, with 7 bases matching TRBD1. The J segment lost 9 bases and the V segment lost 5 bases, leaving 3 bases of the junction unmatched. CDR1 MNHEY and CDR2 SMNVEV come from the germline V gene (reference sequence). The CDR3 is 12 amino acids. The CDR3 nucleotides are TGTGCCAGCAGTACAGGGGCCAGGGAGCTGTTTTTT. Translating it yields CASSTGARELFF.

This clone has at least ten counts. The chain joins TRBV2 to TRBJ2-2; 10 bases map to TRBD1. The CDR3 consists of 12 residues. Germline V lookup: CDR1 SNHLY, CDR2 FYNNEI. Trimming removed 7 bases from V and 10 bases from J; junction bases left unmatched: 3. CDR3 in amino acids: CASKDRGLELFF. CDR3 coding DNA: TGTGCCAGCAAAGACAGGGGGCTGGAGCTGTTTTTT. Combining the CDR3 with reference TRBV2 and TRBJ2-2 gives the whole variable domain EPEVTQTPSHQVTQMGQEVILRCVPISNHLYFYWYRQILGQKVEFLVSFYNNEISEKSEIFDDQFSVERPDGSNFTLKIRSTKLEDSAMYFCASKDRGLELFFGEGSRLTVL.

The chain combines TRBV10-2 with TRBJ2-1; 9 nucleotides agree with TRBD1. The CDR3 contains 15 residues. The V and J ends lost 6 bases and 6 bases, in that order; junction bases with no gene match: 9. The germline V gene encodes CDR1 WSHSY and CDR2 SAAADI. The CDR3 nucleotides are TGCGCCAGCAGCCCACTCGGGACAGGGTTCAATGAGCAGTTCTTC. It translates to CASSPLGTGFNEQFF.

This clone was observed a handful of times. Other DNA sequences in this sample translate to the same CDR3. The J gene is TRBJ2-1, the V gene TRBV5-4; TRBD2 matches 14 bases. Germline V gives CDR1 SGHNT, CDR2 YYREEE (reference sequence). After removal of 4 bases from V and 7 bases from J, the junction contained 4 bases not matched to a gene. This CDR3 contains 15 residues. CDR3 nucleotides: TGTGCCAGCAGCCCGACTAGCGGGGGGGCAAATGAGCAGTTCTTC. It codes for CASSPTSGGANEQFF.

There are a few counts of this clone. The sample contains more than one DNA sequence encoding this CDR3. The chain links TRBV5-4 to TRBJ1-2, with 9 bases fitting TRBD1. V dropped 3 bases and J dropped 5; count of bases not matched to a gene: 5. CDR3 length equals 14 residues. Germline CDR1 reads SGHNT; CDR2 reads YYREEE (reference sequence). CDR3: CASSSGQGPYGYTF. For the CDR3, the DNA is TGTGCCAGCAGCTCGGGACAGGGTCCATATGGCTACACCTTC.

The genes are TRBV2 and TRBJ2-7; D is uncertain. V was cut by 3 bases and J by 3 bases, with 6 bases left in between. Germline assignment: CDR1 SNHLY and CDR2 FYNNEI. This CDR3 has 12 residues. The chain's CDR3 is CASSEGSYEQYF. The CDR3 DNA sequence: TGTGCCAGCAGTGAGGGCAGCTACGAGCAGTACTTC.

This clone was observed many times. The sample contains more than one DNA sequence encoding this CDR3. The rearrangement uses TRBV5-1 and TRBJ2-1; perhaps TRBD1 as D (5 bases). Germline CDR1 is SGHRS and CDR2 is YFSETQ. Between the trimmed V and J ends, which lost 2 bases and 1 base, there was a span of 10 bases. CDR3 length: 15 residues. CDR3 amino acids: CASSFGQGSYNEQFF. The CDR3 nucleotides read TGCGCCAGCAGCTTCGGACAAGGGTCCTACAATGAGCAGTTCTTC.

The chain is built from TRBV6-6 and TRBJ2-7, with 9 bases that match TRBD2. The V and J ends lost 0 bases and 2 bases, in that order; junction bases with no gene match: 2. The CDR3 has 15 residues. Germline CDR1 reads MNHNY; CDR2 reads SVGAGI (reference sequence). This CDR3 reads CASSYSSGGPYEQYF. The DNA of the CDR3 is TGTGCCAGCAGTTACTCGAGCGGGGGGCCCTACGAGCAGTACTTC.

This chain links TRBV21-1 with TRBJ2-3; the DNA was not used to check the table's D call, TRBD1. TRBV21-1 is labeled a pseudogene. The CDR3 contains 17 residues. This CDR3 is CASSKEGEGGTTDTQYF. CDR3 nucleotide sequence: TGTGCCAGCAGCAAAGAGGGTGAAGGGGGCACCACAGATACGCAGTATTTT.

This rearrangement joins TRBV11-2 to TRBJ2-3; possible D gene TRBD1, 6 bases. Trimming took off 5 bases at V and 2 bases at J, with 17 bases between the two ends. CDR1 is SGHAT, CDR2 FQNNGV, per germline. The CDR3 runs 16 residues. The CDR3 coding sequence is TGTGCCAGCAGCCCCCGCCCCAGGGGAAACACAGATACGCAGTATTTT. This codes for CASSPRPRGNTDTQYF.